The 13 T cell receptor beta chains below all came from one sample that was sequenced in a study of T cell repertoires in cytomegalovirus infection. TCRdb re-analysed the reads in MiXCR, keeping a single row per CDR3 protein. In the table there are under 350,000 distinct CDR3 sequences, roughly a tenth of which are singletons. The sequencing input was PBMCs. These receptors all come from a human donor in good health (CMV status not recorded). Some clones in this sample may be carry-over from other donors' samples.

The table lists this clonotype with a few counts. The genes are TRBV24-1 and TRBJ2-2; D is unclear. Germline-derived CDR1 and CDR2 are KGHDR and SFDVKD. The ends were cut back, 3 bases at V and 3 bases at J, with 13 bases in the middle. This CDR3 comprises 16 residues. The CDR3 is CATSDPRWQDTGELFF. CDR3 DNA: TGTGCCACCAGTGATCCCCGGTGGCAGGACACCGGGGAGCTGTTTTTT.

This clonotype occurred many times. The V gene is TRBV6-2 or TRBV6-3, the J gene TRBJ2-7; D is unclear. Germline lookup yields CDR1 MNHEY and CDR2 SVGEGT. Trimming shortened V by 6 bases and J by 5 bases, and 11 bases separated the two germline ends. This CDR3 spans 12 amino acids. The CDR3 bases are TGTGCCAGCAGCTCCGGTTGGAACGAGCAGTACGTC. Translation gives CASSSGWNEQYV.

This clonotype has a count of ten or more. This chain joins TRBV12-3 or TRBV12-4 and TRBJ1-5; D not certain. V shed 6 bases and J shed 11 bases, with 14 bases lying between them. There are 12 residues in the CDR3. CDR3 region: CASSGLTEAQHF. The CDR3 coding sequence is TGTGCCAGCAGCGGACTCACCGAGGCCCAGCATTTT.

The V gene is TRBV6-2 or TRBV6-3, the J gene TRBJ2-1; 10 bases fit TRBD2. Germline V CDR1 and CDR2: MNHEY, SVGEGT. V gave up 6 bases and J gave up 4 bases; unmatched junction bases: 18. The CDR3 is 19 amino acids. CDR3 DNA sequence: TGTGCCAGCAGGGAGAGCGGGGGGGCCAGTAGAGGGGCTTACAATGAGCAGTTCTTC. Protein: CASRESGGASRGAYNEQFF.

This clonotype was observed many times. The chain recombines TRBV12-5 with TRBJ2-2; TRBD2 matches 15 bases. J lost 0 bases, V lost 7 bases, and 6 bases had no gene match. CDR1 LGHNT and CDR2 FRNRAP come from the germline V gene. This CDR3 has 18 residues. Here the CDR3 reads CASAGLAGGPTNTGELFF. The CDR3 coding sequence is TGTGCTAGTGCCGGACTAGCGGGGGGGCCGACGAACACCGGGGAGCTGTTTTTT.

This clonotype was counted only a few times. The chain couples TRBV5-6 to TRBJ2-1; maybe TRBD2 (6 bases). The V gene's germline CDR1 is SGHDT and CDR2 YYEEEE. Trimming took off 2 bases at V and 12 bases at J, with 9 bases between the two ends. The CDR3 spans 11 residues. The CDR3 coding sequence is TGTGCCAGCAGCTTCCAGGAGGGGCAGTTCTTC. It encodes CASSFQEGQFF. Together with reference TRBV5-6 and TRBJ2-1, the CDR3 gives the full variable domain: DAGVTQSPTHLIKTRGQQVTLRCSPKSGHDTVSWYQQALGQGPQFIFQYYEEEERQRGNFPDRFSGHQFPNYSSELNVNALLLGDSALYLCASSFQEGQFFGPGTRLTVL.

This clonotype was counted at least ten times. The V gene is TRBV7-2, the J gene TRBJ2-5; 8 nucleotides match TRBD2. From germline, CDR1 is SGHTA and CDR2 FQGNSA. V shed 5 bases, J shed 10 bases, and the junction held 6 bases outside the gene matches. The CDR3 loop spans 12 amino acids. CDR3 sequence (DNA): TGTGCCAGCAGCCTGGGACTAGTGGACCAGTACTTC. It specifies CASSLGLVDQYF.

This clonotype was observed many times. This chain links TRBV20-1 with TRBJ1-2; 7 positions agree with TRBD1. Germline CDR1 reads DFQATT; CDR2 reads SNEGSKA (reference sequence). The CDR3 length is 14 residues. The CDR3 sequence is CSEDRVGFDYGYTF. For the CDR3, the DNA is TGCAGCGAAGACAGGGTGGGATTTGACTATGGCTACACCTTC.

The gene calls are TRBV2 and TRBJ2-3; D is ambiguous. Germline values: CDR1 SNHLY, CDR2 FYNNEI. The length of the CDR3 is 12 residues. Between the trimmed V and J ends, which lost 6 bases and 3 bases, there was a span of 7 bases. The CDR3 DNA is TGTGCCAGCAGGGCCAATACAGATACGCAGTATTTT. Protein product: CASRANTDTQYF.

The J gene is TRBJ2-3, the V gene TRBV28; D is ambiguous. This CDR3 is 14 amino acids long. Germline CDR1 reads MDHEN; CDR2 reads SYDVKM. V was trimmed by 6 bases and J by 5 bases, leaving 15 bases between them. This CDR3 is CASSRHPAGDTQYF. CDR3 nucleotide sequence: TGTGCCAGCAGCAGACACCCCGCCGGAGATACGCAGTATTTT.

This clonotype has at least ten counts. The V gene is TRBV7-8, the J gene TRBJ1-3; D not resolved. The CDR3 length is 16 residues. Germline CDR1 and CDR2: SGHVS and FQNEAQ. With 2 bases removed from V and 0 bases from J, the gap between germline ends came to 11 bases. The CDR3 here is CASSLSRLSSGNTIYF. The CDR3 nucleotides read TGTGCCAGCAGCTTAAGCAGGCTGAGCTCTGGAAACACCATATATTTT.

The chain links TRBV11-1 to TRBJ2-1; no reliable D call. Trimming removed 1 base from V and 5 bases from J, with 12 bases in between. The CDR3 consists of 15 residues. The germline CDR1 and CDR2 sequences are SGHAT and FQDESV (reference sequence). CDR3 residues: CASSLGVRLDNEQFF. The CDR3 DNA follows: TGTGCCAGCAGCTTAGGGGTCCGCCTCGACAATGAGCAGTTCTTC.

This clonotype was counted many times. The CDR3 DNA reads as TGTGCCAGCAGCTTCATAGGGTTGATGATTAGCAATCAGCCCCAGCATTTT. It codes for CASSFIGLMISNQPQHF. The gene calls are TRBV28 and TRBJ1-5; D gene unclear. The CDR3 totals 17 residues. Trimming cost V 6 bases and J 0 bases, with 18 bases left between them. Per the germline V gene, CDR1 is MDHEN and CDR2 is SYDVKM. Full variable domain (missing parts from reference TRBV28 and TRBJ1-5): DVKVTQSSRYLVKRTGEKVFLECVQDMDHENMFWYRQDPGLGLRLIYFSYDVKMKEKGDIPEGYSVSREKKERFSLILESASTNQTSMYLCASSFIGLMISNQPQHFGDGTRLSIL.